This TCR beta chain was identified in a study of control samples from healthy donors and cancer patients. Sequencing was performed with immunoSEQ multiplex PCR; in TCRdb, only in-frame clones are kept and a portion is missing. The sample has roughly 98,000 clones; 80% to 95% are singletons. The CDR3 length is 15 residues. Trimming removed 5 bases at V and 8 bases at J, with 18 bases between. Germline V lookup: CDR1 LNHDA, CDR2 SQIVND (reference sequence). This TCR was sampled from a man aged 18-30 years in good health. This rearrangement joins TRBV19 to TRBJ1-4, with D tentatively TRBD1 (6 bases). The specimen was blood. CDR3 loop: CASSRHQGTGEKLFF. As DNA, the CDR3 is TGTGCCAGTAGTCGGCACCAGGGGACTGGCGAAAAACTGTTTTTT.